This TCR beta chain was obtained from a study of T cells expressing NK-cell markers. Study as a whole: The authors derived TCR beta repertoires from sorted CD3+CD56+NKG2C+, CD3+CD56+NKG2C- and CD3+CD56-NKG2C+ T cells. Of eight sequenced donors, seven were HCMV-seropositive and one HCMV-seronegative. Overall study results and limits: The study found these clonotypes also leading the CD3+CD56-NKG2C+ fraction in a handful of donors.

The CDR3 runs to 16 residues. Germline V gene sequence: CDR1 KGHSH, CDR2 LQKENI. Note on this clonotype: Its antigen is not known.

TCRdb reprocessed the 5' RACE reads and reports one entry per CDR3 protein, with no DNA. The ten most abundant clones cover 7.3% of a sample with roughly 430,000 distinct CDR3 sequences. Source material: blood T cells: a sorted CD56 or NKG2C T cell subset, CD4+ or CD8+ T cells, or bulk PBMC T cells (not recorded which). The sequence was collected from a woman between 18 and 70 years old in good health. V and J are TRBV18 and TRBJ1-5; TCRdb reports TRBD1, a call that lacks DNA to check it against. CDR3 protein: CASSPRQPDSNQPQHF.